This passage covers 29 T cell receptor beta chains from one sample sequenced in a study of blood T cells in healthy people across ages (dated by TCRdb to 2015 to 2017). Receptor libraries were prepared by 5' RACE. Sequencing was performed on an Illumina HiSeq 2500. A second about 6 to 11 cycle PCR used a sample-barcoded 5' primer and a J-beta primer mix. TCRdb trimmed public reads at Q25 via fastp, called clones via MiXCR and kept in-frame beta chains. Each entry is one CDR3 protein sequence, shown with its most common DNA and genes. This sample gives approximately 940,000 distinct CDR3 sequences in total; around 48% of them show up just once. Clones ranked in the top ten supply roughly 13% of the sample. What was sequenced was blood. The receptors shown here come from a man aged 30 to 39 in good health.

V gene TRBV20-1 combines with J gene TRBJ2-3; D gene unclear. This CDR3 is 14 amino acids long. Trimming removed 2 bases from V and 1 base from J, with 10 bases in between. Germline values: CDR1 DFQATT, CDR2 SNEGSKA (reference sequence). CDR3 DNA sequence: TGCAGTGCTAGACCACCCAAGGGCACAGATACGCAGTATTTT. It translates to CSARPPKGTDTQYF.

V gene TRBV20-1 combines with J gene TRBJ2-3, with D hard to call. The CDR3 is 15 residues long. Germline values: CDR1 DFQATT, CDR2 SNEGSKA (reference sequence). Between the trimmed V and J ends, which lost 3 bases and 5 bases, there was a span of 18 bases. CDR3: CSARFLGPVGDTQYF. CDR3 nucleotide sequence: TGCAGTGCTAGGTTCTTGGGCCCCGTGGGAGATACGCAGTATTTT.

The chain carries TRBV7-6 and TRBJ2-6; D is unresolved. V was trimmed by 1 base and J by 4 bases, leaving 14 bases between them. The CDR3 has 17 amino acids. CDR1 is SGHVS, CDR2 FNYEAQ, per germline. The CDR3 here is CASSLERLPSGANVLTF. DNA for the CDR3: TGTGCCAGCAGCTTAGAACGTCTCCCCTCCGGGGCCAACGTCCTGACTTTC.

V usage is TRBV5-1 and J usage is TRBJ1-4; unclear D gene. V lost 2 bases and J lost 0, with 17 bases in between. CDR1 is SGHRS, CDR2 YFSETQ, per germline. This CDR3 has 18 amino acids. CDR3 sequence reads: CASSFGSYIEATNEKLFF. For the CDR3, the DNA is TGCGCCAGCAGCTTCGGCTCATACATAGAAGCAACTAATGAAAAACTGTTTTTT.

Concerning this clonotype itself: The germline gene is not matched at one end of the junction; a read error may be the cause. CDR3 in DNA: TGTGCCTGCAGCCAAGATAGGGCGGGGGGGTACAATGAGCAGTACTTC. It encodes CACSQDRAGGYNEQYF. J is TRBJ2-5 and V is TRBV4-2, with TRBD2 matching 9 bases. Germline V gene data show CDR1 as LGHNA and CDR2 as YNFKEQ. The CDR3 is 16 amino acids.

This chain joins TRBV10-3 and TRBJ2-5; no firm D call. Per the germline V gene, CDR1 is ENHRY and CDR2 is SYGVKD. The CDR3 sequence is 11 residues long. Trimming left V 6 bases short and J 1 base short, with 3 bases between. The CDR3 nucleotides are TGTGCCATCAGGGTCCAAGAGACCCAGTACTTC. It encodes CAIRVQETQYF.

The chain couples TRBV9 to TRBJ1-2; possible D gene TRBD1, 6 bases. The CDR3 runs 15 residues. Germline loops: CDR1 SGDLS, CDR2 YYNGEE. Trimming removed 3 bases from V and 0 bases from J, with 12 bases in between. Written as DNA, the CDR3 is TGTGCCAGCAGCGCCCGGACAGCTACTAACTATGGCTACACCTTC. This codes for CASSARTATNYGYTF.

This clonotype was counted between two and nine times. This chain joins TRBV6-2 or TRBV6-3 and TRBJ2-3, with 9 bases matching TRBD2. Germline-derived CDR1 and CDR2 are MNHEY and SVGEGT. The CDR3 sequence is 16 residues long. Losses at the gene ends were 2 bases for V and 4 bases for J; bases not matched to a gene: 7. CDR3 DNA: TGTGCCAGCAGTTACGGCGGCGGGGGGGCCGCAGATACGCAGTATTTT. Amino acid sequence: CASSYGGGGAADTQYF.

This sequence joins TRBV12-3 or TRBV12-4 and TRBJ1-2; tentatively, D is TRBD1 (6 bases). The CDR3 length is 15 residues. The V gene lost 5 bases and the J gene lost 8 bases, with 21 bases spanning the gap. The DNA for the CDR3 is TGTGCCAGCAGTCGAGGGGGGAGGGGGGGACGCGGCTACACCTTC. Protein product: CASSRGGRGGRGYTF.

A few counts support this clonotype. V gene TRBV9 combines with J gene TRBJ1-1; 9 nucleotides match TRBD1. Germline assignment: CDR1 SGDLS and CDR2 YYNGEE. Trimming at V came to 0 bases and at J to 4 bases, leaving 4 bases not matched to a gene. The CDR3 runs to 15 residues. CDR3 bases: TGTGCCAGCAGCGTAGAAGGGACAGGGTCCACTGAAGCTTTCTTT. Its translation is CASSVEGTGSTEAFF.

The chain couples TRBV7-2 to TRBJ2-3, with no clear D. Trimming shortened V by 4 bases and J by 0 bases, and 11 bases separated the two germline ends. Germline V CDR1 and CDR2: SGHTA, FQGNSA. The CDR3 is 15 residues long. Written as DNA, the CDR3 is TGTGCCAGCAGCTCGAAAAAGACTAGCACAGATACGCAGTATTTT. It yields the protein CASSSKKTSTDTQYF. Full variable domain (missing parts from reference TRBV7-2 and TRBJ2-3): GAGVSQSPSNKVTEKGKDVELRCDPISGHTALYWYRQSLGQGLEFLIYFQGNSAPDKSGLPSDRFSAERTGGSVSTLTIQRTQQEDSAVYLCASSSKKTSTDTQYFGPGTRLTVL.

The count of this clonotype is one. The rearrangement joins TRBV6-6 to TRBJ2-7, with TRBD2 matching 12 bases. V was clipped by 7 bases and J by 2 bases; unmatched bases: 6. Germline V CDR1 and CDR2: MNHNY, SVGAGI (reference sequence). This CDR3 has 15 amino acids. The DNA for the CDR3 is TGTGCCAGCAAGTCGACTAGCGGGAGTGCCTACGAGCAGTACTTC. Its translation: CASKSTSGSAYEQYF.

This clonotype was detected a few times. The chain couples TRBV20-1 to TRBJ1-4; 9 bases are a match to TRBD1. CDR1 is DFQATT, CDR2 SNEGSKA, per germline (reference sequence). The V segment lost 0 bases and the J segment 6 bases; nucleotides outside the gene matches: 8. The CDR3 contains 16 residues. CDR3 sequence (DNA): TGCAGTGCTAGAGATGCGTACAGGGGGCTGGATGAAAAACTGTTTTTT. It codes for CSARDAYRGLDEKLFF.

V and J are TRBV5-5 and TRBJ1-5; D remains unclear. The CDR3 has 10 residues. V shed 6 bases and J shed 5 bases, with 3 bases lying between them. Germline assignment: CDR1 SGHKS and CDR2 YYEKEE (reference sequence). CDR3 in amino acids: CASIDQPQHF. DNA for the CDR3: TGTGCCAGCATAGATCAGCCCCAGCATTTT.

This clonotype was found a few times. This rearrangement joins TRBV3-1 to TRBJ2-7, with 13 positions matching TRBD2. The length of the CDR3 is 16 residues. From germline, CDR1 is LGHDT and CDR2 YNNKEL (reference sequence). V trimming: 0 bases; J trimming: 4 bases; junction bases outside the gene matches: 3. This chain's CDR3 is CASSQEGLAGVYEQYF. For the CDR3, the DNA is TGTGCCAGCAGCCAAGAAGGACTAGCGGGGGTATACGAGCAGTACTTC.

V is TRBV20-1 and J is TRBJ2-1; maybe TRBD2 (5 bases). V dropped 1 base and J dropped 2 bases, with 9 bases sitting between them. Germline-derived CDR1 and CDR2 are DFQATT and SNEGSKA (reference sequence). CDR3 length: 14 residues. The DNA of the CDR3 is TGCAGTGCTAGAGGCGGGTGGCCCTACAATGAGCAGTTCTTC. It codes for CSARGGWPYNEQFF.

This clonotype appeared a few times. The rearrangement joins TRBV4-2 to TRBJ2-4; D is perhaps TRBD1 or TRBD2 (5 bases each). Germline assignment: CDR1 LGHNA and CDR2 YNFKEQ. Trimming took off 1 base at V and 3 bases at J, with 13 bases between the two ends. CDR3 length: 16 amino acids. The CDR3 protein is CASSQVGVSGKNIQYF. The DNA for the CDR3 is TGTGCCAGCAGCCAAGTGGGGGTGTCCGGCAAAAACATTCAGTACTTC.

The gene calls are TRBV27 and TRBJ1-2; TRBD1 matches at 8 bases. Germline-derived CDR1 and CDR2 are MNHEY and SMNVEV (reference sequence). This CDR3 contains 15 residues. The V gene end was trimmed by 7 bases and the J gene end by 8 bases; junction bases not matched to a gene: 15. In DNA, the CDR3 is TGTGCCAGCAAGACCGACAGGGGCATTTCTATCGGCTACACCTTC. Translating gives CASKTDRGISIGYTF.

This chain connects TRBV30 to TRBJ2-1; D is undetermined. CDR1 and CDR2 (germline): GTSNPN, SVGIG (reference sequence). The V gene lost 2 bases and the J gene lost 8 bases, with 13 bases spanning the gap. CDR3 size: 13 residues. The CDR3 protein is CAWSPIEVHEQFF. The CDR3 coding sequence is TGTGCCTGGAGTCCAATAGAAGTACATGAGCAGTTCTTC.

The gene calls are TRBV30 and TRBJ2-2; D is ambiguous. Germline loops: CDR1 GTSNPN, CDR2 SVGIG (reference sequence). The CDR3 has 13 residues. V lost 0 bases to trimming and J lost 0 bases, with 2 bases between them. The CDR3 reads CAWSVTNTGELFF. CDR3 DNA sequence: TGTGCCTGGAGTGTAACGAACACCGGGGAGCTGTTTTTT.

The DNA of the CDR3 is TGTGCCAGCAGCGAAGGACAGGGGGAACAGGCCCAGCATTTT. This sequence encodes CASSEGQGEQAQHF. The V and J genes are TRBV21-1 and TRBJ1-5; TRBD1 reflects the table's D call only, with no check against the DNA. TRBV21-1 has pseudogene status. The CDR3 length is 14 residues.

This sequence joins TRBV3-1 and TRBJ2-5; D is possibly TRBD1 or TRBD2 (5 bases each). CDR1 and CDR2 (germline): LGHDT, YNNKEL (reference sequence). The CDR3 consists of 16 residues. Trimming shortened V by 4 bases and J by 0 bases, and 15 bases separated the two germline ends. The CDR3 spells CASSPLARGDQETQYF. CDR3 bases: TGTGCCAGCAGCCCCCTTGCGAGGGGTGACCAAGAGACCCAGTACTTC.

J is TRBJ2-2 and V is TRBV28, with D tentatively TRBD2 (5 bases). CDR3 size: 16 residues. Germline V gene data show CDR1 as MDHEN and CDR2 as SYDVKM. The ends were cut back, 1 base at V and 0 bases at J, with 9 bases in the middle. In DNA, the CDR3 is TGTGCCAGCAGTTTATCGGGGAGCTCGAACACCGGGGAGCTGTTTTTT. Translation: CASSLSGSSNTGELFF.

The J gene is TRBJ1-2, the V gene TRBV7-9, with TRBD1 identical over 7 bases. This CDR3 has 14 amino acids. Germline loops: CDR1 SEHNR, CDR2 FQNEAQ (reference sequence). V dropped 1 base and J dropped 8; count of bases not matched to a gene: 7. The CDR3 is CASSLVDRVDGYTF. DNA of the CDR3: TGTGCCAGCAGCTTAGTCGACAGGGTTGACGGCTACACCTTC.

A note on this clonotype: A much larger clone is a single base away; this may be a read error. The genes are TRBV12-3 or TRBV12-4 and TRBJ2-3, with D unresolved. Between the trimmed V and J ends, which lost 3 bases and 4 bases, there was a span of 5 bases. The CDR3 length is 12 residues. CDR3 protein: CASSFRADTQYF. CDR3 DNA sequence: TGTGCCAGCAGTTTTAGGGCAGATACGCAGTATTTT.

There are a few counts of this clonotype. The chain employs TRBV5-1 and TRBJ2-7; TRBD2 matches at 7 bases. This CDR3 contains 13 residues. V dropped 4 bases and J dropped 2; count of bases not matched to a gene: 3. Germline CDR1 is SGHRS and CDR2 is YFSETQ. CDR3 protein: CASSIGLAYEQYF. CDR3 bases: TGCGCCAGCAGCATCGGACTAGCCTACGAGCAGTACTTC.

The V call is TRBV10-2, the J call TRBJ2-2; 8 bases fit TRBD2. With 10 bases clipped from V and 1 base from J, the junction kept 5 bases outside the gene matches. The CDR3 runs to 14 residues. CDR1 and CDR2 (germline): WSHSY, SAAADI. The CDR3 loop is CATVLAVNTGELFF. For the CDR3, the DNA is TGCGCCACCGTACTAGCGGTGAACACCGGGGAGCTGTTTTTT.

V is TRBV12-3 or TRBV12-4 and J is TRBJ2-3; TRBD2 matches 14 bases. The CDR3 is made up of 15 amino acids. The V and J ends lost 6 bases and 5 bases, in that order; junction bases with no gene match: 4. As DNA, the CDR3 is TGTGCCAGCAGGGCCGGGACTAGCGGGGGAGATACGCAGTATTTT. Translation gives CASRAGTSGGDTQYF.

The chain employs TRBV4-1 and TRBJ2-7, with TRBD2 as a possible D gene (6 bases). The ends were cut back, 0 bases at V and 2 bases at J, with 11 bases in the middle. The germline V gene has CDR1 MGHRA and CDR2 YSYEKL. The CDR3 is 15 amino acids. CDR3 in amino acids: CASSQDSPGAYEQYF. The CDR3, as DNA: TGCGCCAGCAGCCAAGATTCTCCGGGGGCCTACGAGCAGTACTTC.